The 22 T cell receptor beta chains below come from one sample, sequenced in a study of cytomegalovirus exposure and HLA in healthy donors. PCR involved 60 Vbeta and 13 Jbeta primers. TCRdb keeps only in-frame clones here, not all; method: immunoSEQ multiplex PCR. The table records about 190,000 clones, roughly 76% of them present only once. The sample consisted of PBMCs. The source is a man in his forties or fifties in good health and CMV-seropositive.

The J gene is TRBJ2-7, the V gene TRBV11-2, with 10 bases matching TRBD2. Germline trimming cut 5 bases from V and 3 bases from J; bases unmatched to any gene: 7. Germline-derived CDR1 and CDR2 are SGHAT and FQNNGV. The CDR3 has 15 amino acids. The CDR3: CASSLLAGANYEQYF. CDR3 DNA: TGTGCCAGCAGCCTCCTAGCGGGGGCGAACTACGAGCAGTACTTC.

The V call is TRBV7-2, the J call TRBJ2-7, with 11 bases matching TRBD2. CDR1 is SGHTA and CDR2 is FQGNSA in the germline V gene. The V gene end was trimmed by 1 base and the J gene end by 4 bases; junction bases not matched to a gene: 9. The CDR3 has 17 residues. The CDR3 region has the DNA TGTGCCAGCAGCTTAGTAGCGGGGGGGCCGAGCAGGTACGAGCAGTACTTC. Amino acids: CASSLVAGGPSRYEQYF.

This chain joins TRBV30 and TRBJ2-4; the D gene is possibly TRBD1 (5 bases). Germline loops: CDR1 GTSNPN, CDR2 SVGIG (reference sequence). The CDR3 has 12 amino acids. The V end lost 5 bases, the J end lost 7 bases, and 12 bases lay between the germline ends. The chain's CDR3 is CAWQGLGNIQYF. CDR3 bases: TGTGCCTGGCAGGGTTTGGGCAACATTCAGTACTTC.

The chain employs TRBV13 and TRBJ1-5, with a possible D match to TRBD1 (5 bases). Germline V CDR1 and CDR2: PRHDT, FYEKMQ (reference sequence). The CDR3 is made up of 12 amino acids. The V gene lost 5 bases and the J gene lost 11 bases, with 13 bases spanning the gap. The CDR3: CASSAKGRAQHF. The CDR3 DNA follows: TGTGCCAGCAGCGCAAAGGGGAGGGCCCAGCATTTT.

The CDR3 bases are TGTGCCTGGAGTCCCGGGGCTAGCGGGGGCGAGCAGTACTTC. Its protein is CAWSPGASGGEQYF. The V and J genes are TRBV30 and TRBJ2-5, with 10 bases aligning to TRBD2. The end of the DNA aligns better with TRBJ2-7, so the J call may be wrong. Germline loops: CDR1 GTSNPN, CDR2 SVGIG (reference sequence). The CDR3 covers 14 residues.

The V gene is TRBV15, the J gene TRBJ2-1; tentative D call: TRBD1 (5 bases). Trimming shortened V by 6 bases and J by 8 bases, and 20 bases separated the two germline ends. Germline CDR1 and CDR2: LNHNV and YYDKDF (reference sequence). The CDR3 is made up of 15 amino acids. The CDR3 is CATSWGLGAGDEQFF. CDR3 nucleotide sequence: TGTGCCACCAGTTGGGGTCTAGGGGCTGGGGATGAGCAGTTCTTC.

This chain uses TRBV27 with TRBJ2-7; 9 bases fit TRBD1. The CDR3 runs 14 residues. Germline-derived CDR1 and CDR2 are MNHEY and SMNVEV (reference sequence). V was clipped by 5 bases and J by 4 bases; unmatched bases: 6. This CDR3 reads CASSNRGPGYEQYF. The CDR3 nucleotides are TGTGCCAGCAGTAACAGGGGGCCCGGGTACGAGCAGTACTTC.

The sample holds one count of this clone. The genes are TRBV9 and TRBJ2-1, with 8 nucleotides matching TRBD1. With 4 bases clipped from V and 4 bases from J, the junction kept 7 bases outside the gene matches. CDR3 length: 15 residues. Germline-derived CDR1 and CDR2 are SGDLS and YYNGEE. The CDR3 spells CASSPAGTGYNEQFF. The CDR3 DNA reads as TGTGCCAGCAGCCCCGCCGGGACAGGTTACAATGAGCAGTTCTTC.

In its sample, this clone was seen once. One junction end disagrees with the germline gene, perhaps due to a read error. The rearrangement uses TRBV7-2 and TRBJ2-3; TRBD2 matches 7 bases. Germline CDR1 is SGHTA and CDR2 is FQGNSA. The CDR3 runs to 14 residues. The CDR3 nucleotides read TGTGCCAGCGGCTTGGGGGGGAGCACAGATACGCAGTATTTT. Translating gives CASGLGGSTDTQYF.

The chain is built from TRBV14 and TRBJ2-3; TRBD1 might be the D (6 bases). This CDR3 has 13 residues. The V end was cut by 8 bases, the J end by 1 base, with 10 bases between. In germline, CDR1 is SGHDN, CDR2 FVKESK. The CDR3 reads CASGRQGTDTQYF. In DNA form, the CDR3 reads TGTGCCAGCGGGAGACAGGGCACAGATACGCAGTATTTT.

This sequence joins TRBV28 and TRBJ2-3, with D unclear. Between the trimmed V and J ends, which lost 3 bases and 2 bases, there was a span of 3 bases. CDR1 and CDR2 (germline): MDHEN, SYDVKM. The CDR3 contains 12 residues. CDR3 in amino acids: CASSFVTDTQYF. For the CDR3, the DNA is TGTGCCAGCAGTTTCGTCACAGATACGCAGTATTTT.

In this sample, this clone turned up once. The rearrangement uses TRBV9 and TRBJ2-7; possible D gene TRBD1, 5 bases. V shed 1 base and J shed 4 bases, with 12 bases lying between them. Looked up from germline, CDR1 is SGDLS and CDR2 is YYNGEE. The CDR3 spans 14 residues. The CDR3 loop reads CASSVTLAGYEQYF. As DNA, the CDR3 is TGTGCCAGCAGCGTAACGTTAGCAGGGTACGAGCAGTACTTC.

This clone appeared a few times. The gene calls are TRBV28 and TRBJ2-1, with 9 bases lining up with TRBD2. The J segment lost 7 bases and the V segment lost 5 bases, leaving 15 bases of the junction unmatched. This CDR3 region has 17 residues. Germline V gene data show CDR1 as MDHEN and CDR2 as SYDVKM. The CDR3 DNA is TGTGCCAGCAGTCCGTGGGGCGGGGCTAGCGGGGAAAATGAGCAGTTCTTC. Protein sequence: CASSPWGGASGENEQFF.

This rearrangement joins TRBV19 to TRBJ2-7, with 9 bases lining up with TRBD2. Germline V lookup: CDR1 LNHDA, CDR2 SQIVND (reference sequence). CDR3 length: 12 amino acids. The J segment lost 4 bases and the V segment lost 9 bases, leaving 4 bases of the junction unmatched. CDR3 in amino acids: CASGTSPYEQYF. The CDR3, as DNA: TGTGCCAGCGGGACTAGCCCTTACGAGCAGTACTTC. Full variable domain (outside the CDR3, taken from reference TRBV19 and TRBJ2-7): DGGITQSPKYLFRKEGQNVTLSCEQNLNHDAMYWYRQDPGQGLRLIYYSQIVNDFQKGDIAEGYSVSREKKESFPLTVTSAQKNPTAFYLCASGTSPYEQYFGPGTRLTVT.

The V call is TRBV10-3, the J call TRBJ1-5; the D gene is possibly TRBD1 (5 bases). CDR1 and CDR2 from the germline V gene are ENHRY and SYGVKD. The CDR3 spans 15 residues. V lost 0 bases to trimming and J lost 9 bases, with 15 bases between them. CDR3: CAISESRLGGGPQHF. In DNA form, the CDR3 reads TGTGCCATCAGTGAGTCAAGGCTCGGGGGGGGGCCCCAGCATTTT.

In its sample, this clone was seen once. Other DNA sequences in this sample translate to the same CDR3. This sequence joins TRBV9 and TRBJ1-1, with D perhaps TRBD1 (6 bases). V was clipped by 0 bases and J by 8 bases, with 8 bases between them. The CDR3 spans 12 residues. Germline CDR1 is SGDLS and CDR2 is YYNGEE. The CDR3, as DNA: TGTGCCAGCAGCGTAGGAACAGGGGAAGCTTTCTTT. Protein sequence: CASSVGTGEAFF.

This chain connects TRBV7-2 to TRBJ2-1; 7 positions match TRBD1. In germline, CDR1 is SGHTA, CDR2 FQGNSA. The CDR3 contains 17 residues. V dropped 5 bases and J dropped 8; count of bases not matched to a gene: 18. CDR3 sequence (DNA): TGTGCCAGCAGCCCCTATACCGTAACAGGGGTCCCCTATGAGCAGTTCTTC. Translating it yields CASSPYTVTGVPYEQFF.

CDR3 bases: TGCGCCAGCAGCCAAGGTCTGTCGTCCTATGGCTACACCTTC. This translates into CASSQGLSSYGYTF. This chain connects TRBV4-3 to TRBJ1-2, with unresolved D. Germline V CDR1 and CDR2: LGHNA, YSLEER. V dropped 1 base and J dropped 4 bases, with 10 bases sitting between them. The CDR3 consists of 14 residues.

V is TRBV27 and J is TRBJ2-3; D remains ambiguous. The CDR3 extends over 16 amino acids. The germline V gene encodes CDR1 MNHEY and CDR2 SMNVEV (reference sequence). V dropped 7 bases and J dropped 6 bases, with 23 bases sitting between them. CDR3 protein: CASTKDVLSQVDTQYF. CDR3 sequence (DNA): TGTGCCAGCACAAAGGATGTCCTCTCGCAGGTGGATACGCAGTATTTT.

This clone turned up a few times. The chain has TRBV21-1 and TRBJ2-5; the table's D call, TRBD1, has no DNA check behind it. TRBV21-1 is flagged as a pseudogene. The CDR3 is 14 amino acids. This CDR3 reads CASSNGRGLETQYF. CDR3 DNA sequence: TGTGCCAGCAGCAACGGCAGGGGTCTGGAGACCCAGTACTTC.

The J gene is TRBJ1-4, the V gene TRBV5-4; 10 nucleotides agree with TRBD1. This CDR3 is built from 14 residues. Unmatched junction bases numbered 3, after V lost 2 bases and J lost 8 bases. CDR1 is SGHNT and CDR2 is YYREEE in the germline V gene (reference sequence). CDR3 coding DNA: TGTGCCAGCAGCTTCGACAGGGGGCAAGAAAAACTGTTTTTT. This codes for CASSFDRGQEKLFF.

The J gene is TRBJ1-5, the V gene TRBV1; TRBD1 reflects the table's D call only, with no check against the DNA. TRBV1 is designated a pseudogene. The CDR3 loop spans 14 amino acids. CDR3: CTSSQQGSNQPQHF. CDR3 nucleotide sequence: TGCACCAGCAGCCAACAGGGGTCCAATCAGCCCCAGCATTTT.